A single sample is the source of the 7 T cell receptor beta chains below, sequenced in a study of cytomegalovirus exposure and HLA in healthy donors. Both 60 Vbeta primers and 13 Jbeta primers went into the PCR. Profiling relied on immunoSEQ multiplex PCR, and the TCRdb table lists in-frame clones only, not all of them. The sample yields about 160,000 clones, of which the top ten take up around 1.2%. The specimen was PBMCs. All receptors derive from a woman in her sixties or seventies in good health and CMV-seronegative.

The V call is TRBV7-6, the J call TRBJ1-4; no clear D gene. The CDR3 totals 15 residues. CDR1 SGHVS and CDR2 FNYEAQ come from the germline V gene. Trimming cost V 5 bases and J 1 base, with 11 bases left between them. The CDR3 reads CASSLMPVTNEKLFF. The CDR3 nucleotides are TGTGCCAGCAGCCTCATGCCGGTAACTAATGAAAAACTGTTTTTT.

V gene TRBV7-9 combines with J gene TRBJ2-1; D uncertain. Germline loops: CDR1 SEHNR, CDR2 FQNEAQ (reference sequence). This CDR3 comprises 13 residues. Trimming shortened V by 1 base and J by 4 bases, and 5 bases separated the two germline ends. The chain's CDR3 is CASSLDSYNEQFF. The CDR3 DNA is TGTGCCAGCAGCTTAGACAGTTACAATGAGCAGTTCTTC.

The chain is built from TRBV6-6 and TRBJ2-2; TRBD1 might be the D (5 bases). Germline V lookup: CDR1 MNHNY, CDR2 SVGAGI (reference sequence). The CDR3 is 15 residues long. Deletions cut 5 bases from V and 0 bases from J, with 10 bases between. The CDR3 reads CASSPRQTNTGELFF. The CDR3 nucleotides are TGTGCCAGCAGTCCGAGACAGACGAACACCGGGGAGCTGTTTTTT.

J is TRBJ2-3 and V is TRBV9; D is uncertain. V was cut by 4 bases and J by 2 bases, with 14 bases left in between. From germline, CDR1 is SGDLS and CDR2 YYNGEE. The CDR3 loop spans 15 amino acids. Here the CDR3 reads CASSPVGDFTDTQYF. As DNA, the CDR3 is TGTGCCAGCAGCCCTGTAGGCGACTTCACAGATACGCAGTATTTT. Supplemented by reference TRBV9 and TRBJ2-3, the full variable domain reads DSGVTQTPKHLITATGQRVTLRCSPRSGDLSVYWYQQSLDQGLQFLIQYYNGEERAKGNILERFSAQQFPDLHSELNLSSLELGDSALYFCASSPVGDFTDTQYFGPGTRLTVL.

Here the CDR3 DNA reads TGTGCCAGCAGCTTTAAGGGGACAATGAACACTGAAGCTTTCTTT. It specifies CASSFKGTMNTEAFF. This chain joins TRBV5-4 and TRBJ1-1; D may be TRBD1 (6 bases). The V end lost 2 bases, the J end lost 0 bases, and 11 bases lay between the germline ends. The CDR3 is made up of 15 amino acids. Germline V gene sequence: CDR1 SGHNT, CDR2 YYREEE (reference sequence).

J is TRBJ2-3 and V is TRBV2; weak D call: TRBD2 (5 bases). Germline V gene sequence: CDR1 SNHLY, CDR2 FYNNEI. Deletions cut 3 bases from V and 1 base from J, with 11 bases between. The CDR3 runs 15 residues. The CDR3 region has the DNA TGTGCCAGCAGTGAGAGGGCCGCCCGCACAGATACGCAGTATTTT. This gives the protein CASSERAARTDTQYF.

The chain uses TRBV2 and TRBJ2-1; TRBD1 matches at 8 bases. Unmatched junction bases numbered 8, after V lost 6 bases and J lost 4 bases. This CDR3 has 15 amino acids. Looked up from germline, CDR1 is SNHLY and CDR2 is FYNNEI. Written as DNA, the CDR3 is TGTGCCAGCAGCCCCCGGGACAGGTATTACAATGAGCAGTTCTTC. It encodes CASSPRDRYYNEQFF.